Described below is a single T cell receptor beta chain sequence and its context. The data stem from a study of OX40 agonist ivuxolimab in advanced cancers. Germline V gene lookup returns CDR1 SEHNR and CDR2 FQNEAQ (reference sequence). V lost 1 base, J lost 8 bases, and 8 bases stayed unmatched. The CDR3 is 15 residues long. The data were produced by immunoSEQ multiplex PCR, yet TCRdb's version contains in-frame clones alone and is incomplete. Here the sample spans around 94,000 clones, 90% to 95% being singletons. The sequence was obtained from an adult with an advanced solid tumor such as melanoma, head and neck, liver or kidney cancer. The chain employs TRBV7-9 and TRBJ2-1; TRBD1 aligns across 7 bases. Sequenced here: CD4+ or CD8+ T cells sorted from blood, sampled in a trial of the OX40 agonist ivuxolimab. The CDR3 reads CASSLDRQGFDEQFF. The CDR3 DNA sequence: TGTGCCAGCAGCTTAGACCGACAGGGATTCGATGAGCAGTTCTTC.